These 24 T cell receptor beta chains originate from one sample sequenced in a study of cytotoxic CD8 clonotypes in ibrutinib-treated CLL. Method: immunoSEQ multiplex PCR; TCRdb's copy keeps in-frame clones and lacks some. The top ten clones hold about 40% of a sample with 90,000 to 150,000 clones, 55% to 75% of them seen once. The sample consisted of PBMCs, taken after 24 months of ibrutinib treatment. The receptors here all came from a human donor with chronic lymphocytic leukemia.

A few counts support this clone. The V call is TRBV6-1, the J call TRBJ1-5, with a tentative D call TRBD1 (6 bases). This CDR3 is 13 amino acids long. Per the germline V gene, CDR1 is MNHNS and CDR2 is SASEGT. The ends were cut back, 7 bases at V and 7 bases at J, with 14 bases in the middle. The CDR3 nucleotides are TGTGCCAGCACCCCACAGGGAGACCAGCCCCAGCATTTT. Its translation: CASTPQGDQPQHF.

The genes are TRBV5-1 and TRBJ1-1; 10 bases map to TRBD1. The CDR3 runs to 20 residues. CDR1 and CDR2 from the germline V gene are SGHRS and YFSETQ. V shed 4 bases and J 0 bases; nucleotides not matched to a gene: 18. The CDR3 DNA reads as TGCGCCAGCAGCCCCAAGACGTTAGGACAGGGGGTTAACATGAACACTGAAGCTTTCTTT. Its protein product is CASSPKTLGQGVNMNTEAFF.

This chain joins TRBV7-9 and TRBJ2-5, with 13 positions matching TRBD2. This CDR3 has 14 residues. Unmatched junction bases numbered 4, after V lost 5 bases and J lost 7 bases. Germline values: CDR1 SEHNR, CDR2 FQNEAQ (reference sequence). CDR3 DNA sequence: TGTGCCAGCAGCCACGGGACTAGCGGGGTGACCCAGTACTTC. Amino acids: CASSHGTSGVTQYF.

The CDR3 here is CASSPRREIGDGYTF. DNA for the CDR3: TGTGCCAGCTCACCACGCAGGGAAATAGGGGATGGCTACACCTTC. The chain employs TRBV18 and TRBJ1-2; the D gene is possibly TRBD1 (5 bases). V was pared by 1 base and J by 6 bases, with 15 bases between. In germline, CDR1 is KGHSH, CDR2 LQKENI. The CDR3 extends over 15 amino acids.

The chain combines TRBV28 with TRBJ1-5, with 11 bases matching TRBD1. Germline loops: CDR1 MDHEN, CDR2 SYDVKM. The V and J ends lost 6 bases and 4 bases, in that order; junction bases with no gene match: 5. This CDR3 comprises 15 residues. The CDR3 DNA sequence: TGTGCCAGCAGCCCCGGGACAGGGGGTAATCAGCCCCAGCATTTT. Translation gives CASSPGTGGNQPQHF.

The rearrangement joins TRBV29-1 to TRBJ2-2; D unresolved. Germline values: CDR1 SQVTM, CDR2 ANQGSEA. The V and J ends lost 3 bases and 2 bases respectively, with 7 bases between them. The CDR3 contains 13 residues. The CDR3 region is CSVDGQNTGELFF. The CDR3 nucleotides are TGCAGCGTTGACGGCCAAAACACCGGGGAGCTGTTTTTT.

The V call is TRBV6-6, the J call TRBJ1-3; perhaps TRBD1 as D (6 bases). The CDR3 loop spans 15 amino acids. V was pared by 3 bases and J by 1 base, with 10 bases between. The germline gives CDR1 MNHNY, CDR2 SVGAGI (reference sequence). The CDR3 DNA follows: TGTGCCAGCAGTTATACAGGGACTTCTGGAAACACCATATATTTT. Amino acids: CASSYTGTSGNTIYF.

The V call is TRBV29-1, the J call TRBJ2-7; D is possibly TRBD2 (5 bases). The CDR3 runs to 13 residues. Germline-derived CDR1 and CDR2 are SQVTM and ANQGSEA. Trimming removed 5 bases at V and 0 bases at J, with 11 bases between. The CDR3 sequence: CSVSEGSSYEQYF. DNA of the CDR3: TGCAGCGTTTCCGAGGGTAGCTCCTACGAGCAGTACTTC.

This clone has a single count. The V call is TRBV30, the J call TRBJ2-7; TRBD1 matches at 8 bases. Germline lookup yields CDR1 GTSNPN and CDR2 SVGIG (reference sequence). The CDR3 has 18 residues. The trim removed 4 bases at V and 0 bases at J, leaving 17 bases unmatched. The CDR3 coding sequence is TGTGCCTGGACTATACCAATAGTCCGGGACAGGAGCTCCTACGAGCAGTACTTC. Translation: CAWTIPIVRDRSSYEQYF.

J is TRBJ2-7 and V is TRBV6-6, with D maybe TRBD2 (5 bases). The CDR3 has 13 amino acids. V was pared by 3 bases and J by 2 bases, with 8 bases between. Germline-derived CDR1 and CDR2 are MNHNY and SVGAGI (reference sequence). The CDR3 DNA is TGTGCCAGCAGTTATCTGGGAGCCTACGAGCAGTACTTC. Translating gives CASSYLGAYEQYF.

In this sample, this clone turned up a few times. This rearrangement joins TRBV19 to TRBJ1-2; D is ambiguous. The CDR3 consists of 11 residues. In germline, CDR1 is LNHDA, CDR2 SQIVND (reference sequence). V dropped 10 bases and J dropped 8 bases, with 14 bases sitting between them. The CDR3 bases are TGTGCCACGCTAGGACGGGGAGGCTACACCTTC. Its protein product is CATLGRGGYTF.

CDR3 loop: CASSLRQAGSYEQYF. The CDR3 DNA reads TGTGCCAGCAGCTTAAGACAGGCCGGGAGCTACGAGCAGTACTTC. The chain uses TRBV11-1 and TRBJ2-7; D possibly matches TRBD1 or TRBD2 (6 bases each). Germline V gene sequence: CDR1 SGHAT, CDR2 FQDESV (reference sequence). The CDR3 totals 15 residues. Trimming stripped 2 bases from V and 3 bases from J, with 14 bases between.

The genes are TRBV6-1 and TRBJ1-5; no clear D. V lost 7 bases to trimming and J lost 0 bases, with 4 bases between them. Germline V CDR1 and CDR2: MNHNS, SASEGT. CDR3 size: 12 residues. The CDR3 loop reads CASNDSNQPQHF. DNA of the CDR3: TGTGCCAGCAACGATAGCAATCAGCCCCAGCATTTT.

The genes are TRBV18 and TRBJ1-1, with D perhaps TRBD1 (6 bases). Germline V gene data show CDR1 as KGHSH and CDR2 as LQKENI. Trimming left V 0 bases short and J 1 base short, with 12 bases between. This CDR3 has 16 amino acids. The DNA of the CDR3 is TGTGCCAGCTCACCACCAACAGGGCGCGGGAACACTGAAGCTTTCTTT. It yields the protein CASSPPTGRGNTEAFF.

There are many counts of this clone. The chain is built from TRBV20-1 and TRBJ2-3; D is undetermined. The CDR3 contains 11 residues. V was trimmed by 7 bases and J by 7 bases, leaving 12 bases between them. Germline values: CDR1 DFQATT, CDR2 SNEGSKA (reference sequence). Here the CDR3 DNA reads TGCAGTGTGAGGCCGGGTCATACGCAGTATTTT. Its translation: CSVRPGHTQYF.

This clone has just a few counts. The V call is TRBV30, the J call TRBJ1-6; D not certain. The length of the CDR3 is 15 residues. Per germline, CDR1 GTSNPN and CDR2 SVGIG (reference sequence). V was shortened by 7 bases and J by 10 bases, with 23 bases between the two germline ends. The CDR3 DNA reads as TGTGCCTTCACAATCGGTGTGGGTTCTAGCTCACCCCTCCACTTT. Translating it yields CAFTIGVGSSSPLHF.

This clone has just one count. The chain joins TRBV18 to TRBJ2-7, with 7 nucleotides matching TRBD1. The germline gives CDR1 KGHSH, CDR2 LQKENI. The junction had 16 bases not matched to a gene; V was cut back by 6 bases and J by 2 bases. CDR3 size: 17 residues. Written as DNA, the CDR3 is TGTGCCAGCTCCCAGTCCGTCTCCGGGACAGCCGCCTACGAGCAGTACTTC. Its translation: CASSQSVSGTAAYEQYF.

The rearrangement joins TRBV6-9 to TRBJ1-2, with TRBD1 identical over 10 bases. Germline values: CDR1 MNHGY, CDR2 SVAAGI. J was trimmed by 0 bases and V by 2 bases; bases with no gene match: 6. There are 17 residues in the CDR3. DNA of the CDR3: TGTGCCAGCAGTTATAGGGACAGGGGCCCGTCTAACTATGGCTACACCTTC. Residues: CASSYRDRGPSNYGYTF.

This rearrangement joins TRBV4-2 to TRBJ2-7; perhaps TRBD1 as D (6 bases). This CDR3 has 15 amino acids. CDR1 is LGHNA and CDR2 is YNFKEQ in the germline V gene. V was pared by 1 base and J by 4 bases, with 14 bases between. The CDR3 region is CASSQAQGQLYEQYF. In DNA, the CDR3 is TGTGCCAGCAGCCAAGCTCAGGGGCAGTTATACGAGCAGTACTTC.

V usage is TRBV5-1 and J usage is TRBJ2-5, with TRBD1 identical over 9 bases. CDR1 SGHRS and CDR2 YFSETQ come from the germline V gene. Trimming removed 4 bases from V and 2 bases from J; junction bases left unmatched: 6. The CDR3 spans 15 residues. The CDR3 here is CASSRGTGTQETQYF. The CDR3 bases are TGCGCCAGCAGCCGCGGGACAGGGACACAAGAGACCCAGTACTTC.

The chain combines TRBV11-3 with TRBJ1-1; weak D call: TRBD1 (6 bases). V lost 5 bases and J lost 0, with 10 bases in between. The CDR3 contains 14 residues. CDR1 SGHNT and CDR2 YENEEA come from the germline V gene. The CDR3 DNA is TGTGCCAGCAGCCACAGGGAAATGAACACTGAAGCTTTCTTT. Translated, it gives CASSHREMNTEAFF.

Written as DNA, the CDR3 is TGCGCCAGCAGCCAAGATGGAGGGGCCAACATTCAGTACTTC. Translated, it gives CASSQDGGANIQYF. The V and J genes are TRBV4-3 and TRBJ2-4; tentative D call: TRBD2 (6 bases). Per the germline V gene, CDR1 is LGHNA and CDR2 is YSLEER. The CDR3 runs to 14 residues. V was trimmed by 0 bases and J by 7 bases, leaving 10 bases between them.

The rearrangement links TRBV10-3 to TRBJ2-7; D gene uncertain. CDR3 size: 14 residues. Germline CDR1 is ENHRY and CDR2 is SYGVKD. Trimming took 3 bases from V and 0 from J, leaving 9 bases between them. The CDR3 nucleotides read TGTGCCATCAGTGACAGCGCGTCCTCCTACGAGCAGTACTTC. It is translated as CAISDSASSYEQYF.

The V gene is TRBV6-1, the J gene TRBJ2-4; maybe TRBD2 (5 bases). V was clipped by 4 bases and J by 8 bases, with 9 bases between them. Germline CDR1 MNHNS, CDR2 SASEGT. The length of the CDR3 is 12 residues. The CDR3 reads CASSGSEDIQYF. The CDR3 DNA sequence: TGTGCCAGCAGTGGGTCGGAGGACATTCAGTACTTC.